This T cell receptor beta chain originates from a study of Graves' ophthalmopathy and Graves' hyperthyroidism. Study-level results: In blood appeared most of the expanded thyroid clonotypes whose frequency exceeded 0.001. Using 13 signatures, a model distinguished ophthalmopathy from stable hyperthyroidism, reaching around 90% sensitivity and approximately 84% specificity.

In this sample, this clonotype turned up many times. The antigen is not known. For repertoire sequencing, the TCR beta CDR3 regions were amplified from RNA transcripts. The first round was an RT-PCR with HTBI primers, and the second round was a multiplex PCR. TCRdb processed the multiplex PCR reads anew with MiXCR; each CDR3 protein has one entry. The sample has 200,000 to 250,000 distinct CDR3 sequences, 20% to 25% seen once. Ophthalmopathic donors had moderate-to-severe activity, CAS ≥3 and NOSPECS ≥4, with disease that had lasted under 3 months. Reliance was placed on clinical symptoms, serum thyroxine, TRAb, thyroid ultrasound and orbital computed tomography for diagnosis. Germline trimming cut 3 bases from V and 4 bases from J; bases unmatched to any gene: 19. This CDR3 spans 21 amino acids.

This chain connects TRBV7-1 to TRBJ2-7; 15 bases match TRBD2. TRBV7-1 is noted as an ORF with a role that remains uncertain. This clonotype originated in a woman between 45 and 65 years old with Graves' ophthalmopathy. The sample comprised peripheral blood. CDR3 nucleotide sequence: TGTGCCAGCAGCTCCGTCTCCCAGCGGGGACTAGCGGGAGGCCGCCCATACGAGCAGTACTTC. It is translated as CASSSVSQRGLAGGRPYEQYF.